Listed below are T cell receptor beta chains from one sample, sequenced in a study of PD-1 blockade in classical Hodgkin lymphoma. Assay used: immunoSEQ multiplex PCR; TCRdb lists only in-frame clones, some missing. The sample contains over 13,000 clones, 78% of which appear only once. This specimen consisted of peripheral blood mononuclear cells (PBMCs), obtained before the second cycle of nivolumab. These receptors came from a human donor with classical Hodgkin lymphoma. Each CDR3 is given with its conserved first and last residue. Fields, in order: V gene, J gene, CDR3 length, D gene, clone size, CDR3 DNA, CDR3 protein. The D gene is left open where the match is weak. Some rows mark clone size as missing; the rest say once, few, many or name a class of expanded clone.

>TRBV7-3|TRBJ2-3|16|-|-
TGTGCCAGCAGCTGGGGACATTCGACTAGCACAGATACGCAGTATTTT
CASSWGHSTSTDTQYF
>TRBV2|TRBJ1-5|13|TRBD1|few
TGTGCCAGCAGGGAGGGACAGGGGAGCTCCCAGCATTTT
CASREGQGSSQHF
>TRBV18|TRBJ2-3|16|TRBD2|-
TGTGCCAGCTCACCGGGGGTAGCGGGGGGCACAGATACGCAGTATTTT
CASSPGVAGGTDTQYF
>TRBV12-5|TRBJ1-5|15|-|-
TGTGCTAGTGGGCCCGGCGGGACACTGAATCAGCCCCAGCATTTT
CASGPGGTLNQPQHF
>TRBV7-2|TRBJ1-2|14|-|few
TGTGCCAGCAGCTTATTCCACGGGAACTATGGCTACACCTTC
CASSLFHGNYGYTF
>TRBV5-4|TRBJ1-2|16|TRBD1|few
TGTGCCAGCTGGGGGCGGACAGGTGACTTCGTCTATGGCTACACCTTC
CASWGRTGDFVYGYTF
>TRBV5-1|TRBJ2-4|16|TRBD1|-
TGCGCCAGCAGCTTCAGGGGGCTTTTTGCCAAAAACATTCAGTACTTC
CASSFRGLFAKNIQYF
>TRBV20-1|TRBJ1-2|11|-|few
TGCAGTGCTGGAGAACAGGGCGGCTACACCTTC
CSAGEQGGYTF
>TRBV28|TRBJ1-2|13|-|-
TGTGCCAGCAGTCTCTCGACAGACCCTGGCTACACCTTC
CASSLSTDPGYTF
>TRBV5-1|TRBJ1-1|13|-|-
TGCGCCAGCAGCTTACAGATCAACACTGAAGCTTTCTTT
CASSLQINTEAFF
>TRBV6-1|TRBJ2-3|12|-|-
TGTGCCAGCAGTGAAGTTTCAGATACGCAGTATTTT
CASSEVSDTQYF
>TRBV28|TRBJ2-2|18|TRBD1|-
TGTGCCAGCAGTTTTCCCTCCCGGACAGGCTTTAACACCGGGGAGCTGTTTTTT
CASSFPSRTGFNTGELFF
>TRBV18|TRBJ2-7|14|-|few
TGTGCCAGCTCACCACCCGAGGGGGTATACGAGCAGTACTTC
CASSPPEGVYEQYF
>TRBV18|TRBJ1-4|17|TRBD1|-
TGTGCCAGCTCCAAGGCCCCTACAGGGGCGCAGGGTGAAAAACTGTTTTTT
CASSKAPTGAQGEKLFF
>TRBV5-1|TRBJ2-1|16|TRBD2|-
TGCGCCAGCAGCTTGGCGGGCGGGGGGGCGGTCAATGAGCAGTTCTTC
CASSLAGGGAVNEQFF
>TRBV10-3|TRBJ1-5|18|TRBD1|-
TGTGCCATCCGGGACAGGTTCCTTTCAGAGTTTGGCAATCAGCCCCAGCATTTT
CAIRDRFLSEFGNQPQHF
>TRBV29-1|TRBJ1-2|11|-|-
TGCAGCGTTGAAGGGCAGCTCTTACACACCTTC
CSVEGQLLHTF
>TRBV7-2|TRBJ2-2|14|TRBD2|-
TGTGCCAGCAGCTCCGGACTAGTTGGCGGGGAGCTGTTTTTT
CASSSGLVGGELFF
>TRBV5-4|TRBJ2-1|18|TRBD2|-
TGTGCCAGCAGCTCCCTAAAGAGACTAGCGGGACCTTACAATGAGCAGTTCTTC
CASSSLKRLAGPYNEQFF
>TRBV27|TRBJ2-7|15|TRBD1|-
TGTGCCAGCAGTTTACCGGGACAGCCTCTCTACGAGCAGTACTTC
CASSLPGQPLYEQYF
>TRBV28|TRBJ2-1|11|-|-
TGTGCCAGCAGTATGAACAATGAGCAGTTCTTC
CASSMNNEQFF
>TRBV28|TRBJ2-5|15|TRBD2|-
TGTGCCAGCAGTTCCGCGGCGGGGGGGCAGGAGACCCAGTACTTC
CASSSAAGGQETQYF